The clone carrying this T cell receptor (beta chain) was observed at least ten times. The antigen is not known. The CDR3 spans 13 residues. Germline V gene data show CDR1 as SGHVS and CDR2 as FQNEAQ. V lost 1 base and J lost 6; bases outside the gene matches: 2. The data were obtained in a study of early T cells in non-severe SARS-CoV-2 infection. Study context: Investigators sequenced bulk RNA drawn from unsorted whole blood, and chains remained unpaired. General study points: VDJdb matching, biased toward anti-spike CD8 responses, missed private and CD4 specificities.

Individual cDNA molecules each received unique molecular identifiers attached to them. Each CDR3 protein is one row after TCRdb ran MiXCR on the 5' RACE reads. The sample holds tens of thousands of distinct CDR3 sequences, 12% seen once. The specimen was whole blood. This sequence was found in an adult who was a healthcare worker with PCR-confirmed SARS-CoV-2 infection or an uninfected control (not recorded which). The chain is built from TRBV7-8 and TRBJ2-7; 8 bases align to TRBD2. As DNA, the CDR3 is TGTGCCAGCAGCTTAGGGACTAGCCCCGAGCAGTACTTC. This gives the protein CASSLGTSPEQYF.